The T cell receptor (beta chain) under discussion was sequenced for a study of T cells after yellow fever vaccination. The overall study: Each low-cell-number fraction was prepared by means of SMART-Seq v4 Ultra Low Input.

Using its own MiXCR run on the 5' RACE reads, TCRdb lists one record per CDR3 protein. Here the sample spans about 310,000 distinct CDR3 sequences, 3.6% being singletons. Study-wide findings and caveats: Detected again after the booster were most primary-vaccination clones, at 95% to 96% CD4 and roughly 88% CD8.

There are 13 residues in the CDR3. V gave up 8 bases and J gave up 8 bases, with 18 bases separating them. This clonotype was observed a handful of times. As yet, its antigen is unknown. The V call is TRBV12-3 or TRBV12-4, the J call TRBJ1-1; no reliable D call. The origin of this receptor is a man younger than 35 who received the YFV17D yellow fever vaccine. The specimen comprised PBMCs, sampled on the day of the yellow fever booster vaccination. The CDR3 here is CASRVRKLREAFF. CDR3 nucleotide sequence: TGTGCCAGCCGTGTCCGTAAGTTAAGGGAAGCTTTCTTT.